The 17 T cell receptor beta chains below all came from one sample that was sequenced in a study of siplizumab effects on memory and regulatory T cells. Their antigens are not known. Using immunoSEQ multiplex PCR, the repertoire was profiled, and TCRdb retains in-frame clones only, with some absent. The sample lists approximately 9,700 clones, around 42% occurring once. Kept together in coculture, the mixed lymphocyte reaction cells spent about 6 days at 37°C. Sequenced material: CFSE-low (dividing) CD4+ T cells sorted from an allogeneic mixed lymphocyte reaction. Source of these receptors: a human donor in good health; the cells came from an allogeneic mixed lymphocyte reaction.

J is TRBJ1-2 and V is TRBV28; no definite D call. V was shortened by 2 bases and J by 10 bases, with 8 bases between the two germline ends. There are 11 residues in the CDR3. Germline-derived CDR1 and CDR2 are MDHEN and SYDVKM. DNA of the CDR3: TGTGCCAGCAGTTTAGGGCCGAACTACACCTTC. Translation gives CASSLGPNYTF.

This clone ranks as medium-sized (0.01 to 0.1%). CDR3 bases: TGCAGCGTTATATTAGCGGGAGTGAGCGAGCAGTACTTC. It yields the protein CSVILAGVSEQYF. This chain links TRBV29-1 with TRBJ2-7; 9 bases are shared with TRBD2. This CDR3 comprises 13 residues. V dropped 5 bases and J dropped 6; count of bases not matched to a gene: 8. The germline gives CDR1 SQVTM, CDR2 ANQGSEA.

V and J are TRBV10-2 and TRBJ2-1, with 7 nucleotides matching TRBD2. CDR3 size: 16 residues. J lost 3 bases, V lost 5 bases, and 10 bases had no gene match. The germline V gene encodes CDR1 WSHSY and CDR2 SAAADI. CDR3 in amino acids: CASSFLGGGGYNEQFF. For the CDR3, the DNA is TGCGCCAGCAGTTTCCTGGGCGGGGGAGGCTACAATGAGCAGTTCTTC.

This chain links TRBV7-9 with TRBJ1-4; 7 bases fit TRBD1. The V gene end was trimmed by 9 bases and the J gene end by 8 bases; junction bases not matched to a gene: 12. Germline V gives CDR1 SEHNR, CDR2 FQNEAQ (reference sequence). The CDR3 has 14 amino acids. CDR3 residues: CASTDRESGEKLFF. CDR3 DNA: TGTGCCAGTACAGACAGGGAGTCGGGGGAAAAACTGTTTTTT.

The chain uses TRBV4-2 and TRBJ2-2, with D uncertain. V lost 2 bases and J 5 bases, leaving 0 bases between the germline ends. The CDR3 is 11 residues long. Germline values: CDR1 LGHNA, CDR2 YNFKEQ. The CDR3 loop reads CASSQTGELFF. The CDR3 DNA reads TGTGCCAGCAGCCAAACCGGGGAGCTGTTTTTT.

The count of this clone is one. V usage is TRBV28 and J usage is TRBJ2-1; 14 bases agree with TRBD2. With V trimmed by 5 bases and J by 6 bases, 3 bases remained unmatched. Germline V CDR1 and CDR2: MDHEN, SYDVKM. CDR3 length equals 15 residues. In DNA, the CDR3 is TGTGCCAGCAGTGTGACTAGCGGGAGGGCCAATGAGCAGTTCTTC. Its translation: CASSVTSGRANEQFF.

The J gene is TRBJ2-7, the V gene TRBV10-3; D gene unclear. V lost 1 base, J lost 0 bases, and 10 bases lay in between. Per germline, CDR1 ENHRY and CDR2 SYGVKD. The length of the CDR3 is 15 residues. The DNA of the CDR3 is TGTGCCATCAGTGAGTTGCCCCCCAACTCCTACGAGCAGTACTTC. Translated, it gives CAISELPPNSYEQYF.

The chain employs TRBV30 and TRBJ1-5; D unresolved. Germline CDR1 reads GTSNPN; CDR2 reads SVGIG (reference sequence). Trimming removed 2 bases at V and 4 bases at J, with 15 bases between. This CDR3 is built from 15 residues. The CDR3 reads CAWSPGLTRNQPQHF. CDR3 DNA: TGTGCCTGGAGTCCGGGTCTAACGAGGAATCAGCCCCAGCATTTT.

The chain employs TRBV20-1 and TRBJ2-1; D is uncertain. Germline CDR1 reads DFQATT; CDR2 reads SNEGSKA (reference sequence). The CDR3 loop spans 11 amino acids. V lost 3 bases and J 4 bases, leaving 4 bases between the germline ends. CDR3 amino acids: CSASAYNEQFF. CDR3 coding DNA: TGCAGTGCTAGTGCTTACAATGAGCAGTTCTTC.

The chain joins TRBV28 to TRBJ1-2; 12 bases are shared with TRBD1. The ends lost 4 bases at V and 8 bases at J; junction bases unmatched: 8. The CDR3 consists of 15 residues. CDR1 and CDR2 from the germline V gene are MDHEN and SYDVKM. The CDR3 loop reads CASSSSGQGALGYTF. CDR3 in DNA: TGTGCCAGCAGTTCATCGGGACAGGGGGCGCTGGGCTACACCTTC.

This clone is large. The rearrangement uses TRBV27 and TRBJ1-2; perhaps TRBD1 as D (6 bases). Trimming took 4 bases from V and 2 from J, leaving 11 bases between them. The length of the CDR3 is 14 residues. Germline V lookup: CDR1 MNHEY, CDR2 SMNVEV (reference sequence). Written as DNA, the CDR3 is TGTGCCAGCAGTTCCTCCAGGGGAAACTATGGCTACACCTTC. Amino acid sequence: CASSSSRGNYGYTF.

The chain recombines TRBV11-2 with TRBJ2-7; D gene uncertain. The CDR3 consists of 12 residues. The germline V gene encodes CDR1 SGHAT and CDR2 FQNNGV. V was shortened by 2 bases and J by 6 bases, with 8 bases between the two germline ends. CDR3 protein: CASSLHLGEQYF. CDR3 nucleotide sequence: TGTGCCAGCAGCTTACACTTGGGCGAGCAGTACTTC.

The genes are TRBV27 and TRBJ2-5, with D possibly matching TRBD2 (7 bases). V shed 4 bases and J shed 7 bases, with 16 bases lying between them. CDR3 length equals 14 residues. The germline V gene encodes CDR1 MNHEY and CDR2 SMNVEV (reference sequence). CDR3 region: CASSSSGGQRTQYF. The DNA for the CDR3 is TGTGCCAGCAGTTCCTCGGGGGGACAACGGACCCAGTACTTC.

This clone has just a few counts. The J gene is TRBJ2-1, the V gene TRBV2, with D hard to call. Trimming took 0 bases from V and 15 from J, leaving 12 bases between them. CDR1 is SNHLY, CDR2 FYNNEI, per germline. The CDR3 is made up of 12 amino acids. The DNA of the CDR3 is TGTGCCAGCAGTGAAGCGCCACGGCCAGGGTTCTTC. Its translation: CASSEAPRPGFF.

This rearrangement joins TRBV6-5 to TRBJ2-1; 7 bases fit TRBD1. The V and J ends lost 5 bases and 14 bases, in that order; junction bases with no gene match: 9. Germline V gives CDR1 MNHEY, CDR2 SVGAGI. The CDR3 has 12 amino acids. As DNA, the CDR3 is TGTGCCAGCAGTCCGGACAGGAGGACGGAGTTCTTC. This translates into CASSPDRRTEFF.

This clone was counted a few times. Here the CDR3 reads CASSPGLAITDEQFF. CDR3 DNA sequence: TGCGCCAGCAGCCCCGGGCTAGCGATAACCGATGAGCAGTTCTTC. This chain links TRBV5-1 with TRBJ2-1; D is possibly TRBD2 (6 bases). V was pared by 4 bases and J by 8 bases, with 19 bases between. This CDR3 contains 15 residues. Germline CDR1 is SGHRS and CDR2 is YFSETQ.

This rearrangement joins TRBV28 to TRBJ2-1; the D is unclear. This CDR3 region has 13 residues. V was trimmed by 7 bases and J by 5 bases, leaving 12 bases between them. Germline CDR1 and CDR2: MDHEN and SYDVKM. The CDR3 DNA follows: TGTGCCAGCACAACGACCGTGAACAATGAGCAGTTCTTC. As protein: CASTTTVNNEQFF.